This T cell receptor beta chain was found in a study of chemoradiotherapy in HPV16-positive cancers. Overall study context: Two HPV16-positive patients' cells yielded candidate HPV-specific clones and common motifs.

Produced via immunoSEQ multiplex PCR; TCRdb's table is partial and in-frame only. The sample includes roughly 28,000 clones, approximately 80% of them seen just once. Notes on the study in general: During treatment, candidate HPV-specific clones and E7-related motifs expanded in tumor. The functional HPV-specific definition rests on just a couple of HPV16-positive patients.

Germline V gene data show CDR1 as GTSNPN and CDR2 as SVGIG (reference sequence). The CDR3 is made up of 14 amino acids. V trimming: 7 bases; J trimming: 2 bases; junction bases outside the gene matches: 8. Details on this clone: Its antigen is as yet unknown.

Over chemoradiotherapy, repertoires were sampled more than once. The starting material was blood, obtained from a patient who underwent chemoradiotherapy. V usage is TRBV30 and J usage is TRBJ1-5; 7 nucleotides align to TRBD1. This TCR was sampled from a human donor with HPV-associated anogenital cancer. CDR3 in DNA: TGTGCCTACATGACAGGGATAGGCAATCAGCCCCAGCATTTT. Encoded protein: CAYMTGIGNQPQHF.